Shown below are 12 T cell receptor beta chains from a single sample sequenced in a study of OX40 agonist ivuxolimab in advanced cancers. The method was immunoSEQ multiplex PCR; TCRdb's version includes in-frame clones alone and lacks a portion of them. The sample consists of around 65,000 clones, approximately 90% of them appearing once. The material sequenced was CD4+ or CD8+ T cells sorted from blood, taken in a trial of the OX40 agonist ivuxolimab. The source of these receptors is an adult with an advanced solid tumor such as melanoma, head and neck, liver or kidney cancer.

The gene calls are TRBV28 and TRBJ1-1; D remains ambiguous. The germline gives CDR1 MDHEN, CDR2 SYDVKM. With 2 bases removed from V and 0 bases from J, the gap between germline ends came to 7 bases. The CDR3 runs 14 residues. CDR3: CASSLSPMNTEAFF. CDR3 nucleotide sequence: TGTGCCAGCAGTTTAAGCCCCATGAACACTGAAGCTTTCTTT.

The chain employs TRBV4-2 and TRBJ2-3; 14 bases line up with TRBD2. Germline CDR1 reads LGHNA; CDR2 reads YNFKEQ. V shed 3 bases, J shed 4 bases, and the junction held 3 bases outside the gene matches. The CDR3 is made up of 16 amino acids. Here the CDR3 DNA reads TGTGCCAGCAGCCAGGGGACTAGCGGGAGTGCAGATACGCAGTATTTT. It yields the protein CASSQGTSGSADTQYF.

V usage is TRBV4-1 and J usage is TRBJ2-3; D gene uncertain. Trimming took off 0 bases at V and 6 bases at J, with 10 bases between the two ends. Germline CDR1 is MGHRA and CDR2 is YSYEKL. This CDR3 spans 14 amino acids. The CDR3 DNA follows: TGCGCCAGCAGCCAAGAGCCGTACACTGATACGCAGTATTTT. This gives the protein CASSQEPYTDTQYF.

This rearrangement joins TRBV5-6 to TRBJ2-3, with 10 bases matching TRBD2. The CDR3 contains 17 residues. Germline V CDR1 and CDR2: SGHDT, YYEEEE. The ends lost 5 bases at V and 2 bases at J; junction bases unmatched: 11. The DNA for the CDR3 is TGTGCCAGCAGACCGACTAGCGGGCCAGTTTACACAGATACGCAGTATTTT. This gives the protein CASRPTSGPVYTDTQYF. The variable domain in full, with the rest retrieved from reference TRBV5-6 and TRBJ2-3, is DAGVTQSPTHLIKTRGQQVTLRCSPKSGHDTVSWYQQALGQGPQFIFQYYEEEERQRGNFPDRFSGHQFPNYSSELNVNALLLGDSALYLCASRPTSGPVYTDTQYFGPGTRLTVL.

This chain joins TRBV6-4 and TRBJ2-2, with TRBD1 matching over 10 bases. The germline V gene has CDR1 MRHNA and CDR2 SNTAGT. The CDR3 runs 14 residues. Trimming took 4 bases from V and 6 from J; bases not matched to a gene: 2. In nucleotides, the CDR3 is TGTGCCAGCAGTGCGGACAGGGGGTCCGGGGAGCTGTTTTTT. Translated: CASSADRGSGELFF.

CDR3: CASSGGWGARVYNSPLHF. In nucleotides, the CDR3 is TGTGCCAGCAGTGGTGGTTGGGGAGCAAGGGTATATAATTCACCCCTCCACTTT. This chain links TRBV6-1 with TRBJ1-6; D gene unclear. V lost 4 bases to trimming and J lost 4 bases, with 20 bases between them. There are 18 residues in the CDR3. Germline CDR1 reads MNHNS; CDR2 reads SASEGT.

This chain uses TRBV4-1 with TRBJ2-2, with 9 bases fitting TRBD2. V lost 0 bases and J lost 4; bases outside the gene matches: 6. The CDR3 totals 17 residues. Germline V gene sequence: CDR1 MGHRA, CDR2 YSYEKL. The CDR3 bases are TGCGCCAGCAGCCAAGATTCTAGCGGGACTGTCACCGGGGAGCTGTTTTTT. Encoded protein: CASSQDSSGTVTGELFF.

V usage is TRBV28 and J usage is TRBJ2-5; no definite D call. Near its end, the DNA agrees better with TRBJ2-7, so the J call may be wrong. The CDR3 sequence is 13 residues long. The germline V gene has CDR1 MDHEN and CDR2 SYDVKM. The CDR3 nucleotides read TGTGCCAGCCAGGATCAGAGCTCCTACGAGCAGTACTTC. It encodes CASQDQSSYEQYF.

This chain links TRBV5-6 with TRBJ2-3, with a tentative D call TRBD2 (5 bases). The CDR3 loop spans 14 amino acids. V lost 1 base, J lost 2 bases, and 8 bases lay in between. The V gene's germline CDR1 is SGHDT and CDR2 YYEEEE. Here the CDR3 reads CASSLSSVTDTQYF. In DNA form, the CDR3 reads TGTGCCAGCAGCTTGAGTAGCGTCACAGATACGCAGTATTTT.

The chain recombines TRBV18 with TRBJ1-1; D unclear. This CDR3 contains 16 residues. V dropped 3 bases and J dropped 0 bases, with 14 bases sitting between them. CDR1 is KGHSH, CDR2 LQKENI, per germline. For the CDR3, the DNA is TGTGCCAGCTCACCTCCAGACACTGGAATGAACACTGAAGCTTTCTTT. It encodes CASSPPDTGMNTEAFF.

The chain is built from TRBV2 and TRBJ2-7, with TRBD2 identical over 7 bases. Germline CDR1 reads SNHLY; CDR2 reads FYNNEI. The V gene end was trimmed by 0 bases and the J gene end by 3 bases; junction bases not matched to a gene: 8. The CDR3 totals 16 residues. CDR3 sequence: CASSEAPAIAGYEQYF. CDR3 DNA sequence: TGTGCCAGCAGTGAAGCGCCCGCCATAGCGGGCTACGAGCAGTACTTC.

The chain uses TRBV27 and TRBJ2-7; 9 bases align to TRBD1. This CDR3 spans 15 amino acids. Germline V CDR1 and CDR2: MNHEY, SMNVEV (reference sequence). J gave up 3 bases and V 2 bases, and 5 bases lay outside the gene matches. The CDR3 is CASSLRQGVGYEQYF. For the CDR3, the DNA is TGTGCCAGCAGTTTACGACAGGGGGTCGGCTACGAGCAGTACTTC.